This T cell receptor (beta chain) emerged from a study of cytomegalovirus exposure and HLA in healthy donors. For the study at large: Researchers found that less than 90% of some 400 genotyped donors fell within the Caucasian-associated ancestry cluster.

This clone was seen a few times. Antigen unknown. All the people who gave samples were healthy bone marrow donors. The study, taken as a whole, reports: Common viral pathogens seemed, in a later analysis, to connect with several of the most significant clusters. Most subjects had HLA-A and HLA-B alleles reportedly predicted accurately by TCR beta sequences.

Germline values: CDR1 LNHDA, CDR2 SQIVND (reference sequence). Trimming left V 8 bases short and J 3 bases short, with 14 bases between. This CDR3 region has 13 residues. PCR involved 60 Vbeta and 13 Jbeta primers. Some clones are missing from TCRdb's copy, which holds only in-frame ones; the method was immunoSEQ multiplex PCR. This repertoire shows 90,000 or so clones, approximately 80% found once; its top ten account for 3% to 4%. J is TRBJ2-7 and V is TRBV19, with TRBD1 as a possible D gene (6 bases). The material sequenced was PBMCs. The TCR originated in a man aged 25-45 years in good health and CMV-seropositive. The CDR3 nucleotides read TGTGCCAGTGGCCGGCTAGGGGGCTACGAGCAGTACTTC. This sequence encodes CASGRLGGYEQYF.